This TCR beta chain was profiled in a study of vaccination and CD4 T cells after COVID-19. About the study: Diagnosis preceded the drawing of post-COVID samples by a median around 100 days (range 35 to 161). The control cultures got either a CEFX pool, an HIV-1 Nef pool, or no peptide at all.

Trimming took off 6 bases at V and 5 bases at J, with 19 bases between the two ends. In germline, CDR1 is SGHAT, CDR2 FQNNGV. The CDR3 has 15 residues. The Oncomine TCR Beta short-read assay sequenced DNA from cultured CD4+ T cells. TCRdb recomputed calls from the PCR reads with MiXCR, one row per CDR3 protein. The sample gives fewer than 15,000 distinct CDR3 sequences, around 30% of which show up once; about a sixth is in the top ten. The treatment is: approximately 11-day PBMC culture with coronavirus spike peptide pools or control peptides (ViraFEST assay). On this clonotype: The antigen remains undetermined.

The TCR was taken from a human donor with COVID-19. Sequencing was carried out using cultured CD4+ T cells from blood. V gene TRBV11-2 combines with J gene TRBJ1-2; weak D call: TRBD1 (5 bases). This CDR3 is CASRAGLPGLYGYTF. The DNA of the CDR3 is TGTGCCAGCAGGGCGGGCCTGCCAGGGCTATATGGCTACACCTTC.